This entry lists 12 T cell receptor beta chains sequenced from one sample in a study of shared clonotypes between healthy human individuals. CD45RO-negative, CCR7-positively selected cells formed the naive CD8 fraction, excluding terminally differentiated effector memory CD45RA+ cells. Method: immunoSEQ multiplex PCR; TCRdb's copy keeps in-frame clones and lacks some. The sample has millions of clones, about 95% seen once; the top ten hold roughly 1%. The sample consisted of naive CD8+ T cells sorted from blood. The source of these receptors is a man younger than 35 in good health.

The CDR3 coding sequence is TGTGCCAGCAGCTCCGAGGGGGACTTCGCAGATACGCAGTATTTT. This sequence encodes CASSSEGDFADTQYF. The chain employs TRBV7-9 and TRBJ2-3; D is tentatively TRBD1 or TRBD2 (6 bases each). This CDR3 is built from 15 residues. In germline, CDR1 is SEHNR, CDR2 FQNEAQ (reference sequence). With 4 bases removed from V and 4 bases from J, the gap between germline ends came to 15 bases.

J is TRBJ2-5 and V is TRBV27; 10 bases are a match to TRBD2. Germline V gene lookup returns CDR1 MNHEY and CDR2 SMNVEV (reference sequence). Losses at the gene ends were 7 bases for V and 5 bases for J; bases not matched to a gene: 16. The CDR3 runs 17 residues. CDR3 protein: CASTSGIAGGAGETQYF. CDR3 coding DNA: TGTGCCAGCACCTCCGGGATAGCGGGAGGAGCCGGCGAGACCCAGTACTTC.

The J gene is TRBJ2-7, the V gene TRBV7-9; D remains ambiguous. The CDR3 contains 12 residues. The ends were cut back, 5 bases at V and 4 bases at J, with 9 bases in the middle. Germline-derived CDR1 and CDR2 are SEHNR and FQNEAQ (reference sequence). This CDR3 is CASSIFTYEQYF. The CDR3 bases are TGTGCCAGCAGCATCTTTACGTACGAGCAGTACTTC.

J is TRBJ2-7 and V is TRBV7-9; D perhaps matches TRBD1 (6 bases). Per germline, CDR1 SEHNR and CDR2 FQNEAQ (reference sequence). V was shortened by 4 bases and J by 6 bases, with 25 bases between the two germline ends. This CDR3 comprises 17 residues. The CDR3 DNA follows: TGTGCCAGCAGCTCGTCGTCGTGGGTGACAGGACCGGGCGAGCAGTACTTC. The encoded protein is CASSSSSWVTGPGEQYF.

The CDR3 region has the DNA TGTGCAACGCGAGGGGGCTCTGAAGCTTTCTTT. Protein sequence: CATRGGSEAFF. V is TRBV10-3 and J is TRBJ1-1; 7 bases are shared with TRBD1. The CDR3 consists of 11 residues. The V gene's germline CDR1 is ENHRY and CDR2 SYGVKD.

This clone was counted a single time. This chain connects TRBV11-2 to TRBJ2-5, with a possible D match to TRBD1 (6 bases). The CDR3 covers 12 residues. The V gene's germline CDR1 is SGHAT and CDR2 FQNNGV. Trimming shortened V by 1 base and J by 13 bases, and 13 bases separated the two germline ends. The DNA of the CDR3 is TGTGCCAGCAGCTTAGGGACAGATGAAACGTACTTC. Amino acid sequence: CASSLGTDETYF.

J is TRBJ1-5 and V is TRBV2, with a tentative D call TRBD1 (5 bases). The germline gives CDR1 SNHLY, CDR2 FYNNEI. CDR3 length equals 14 residues. V dropped 0 bases and J dropped 6 bases, with 9 bases sitting between them. The DNA for the CDR3 is TGTGCCAGCAGTGAAGCGGTTGGGGGTCAGCCCCAGCATTTT. It translates to CASSEAVGGQPQHF.

This clone is a singleton in its sample. V and J are TRBV27 and TRBJ2-5; tentatively, D is TRBD2 (6 bases). Germline V lookup: CDR1 MNHEY, CDR2 SMNVEV (reference sequence). The CDR3 is 13 residues long. Deletions cut 8 bases from V and 5 bases from J, with 15 bases between. The CDR3 loop reads CASGTPREETQYF. The CDR3 bases are TGTGCCAGCGGGACCCCCCGGGAGGAGACCCAGTACTTC.

The V gene is TRBV19, the J gene TRBJ2-1, with 11 bases lining up with TRBD1. The CDR3 sequence is 16 residues long. Germline CDR1 reads LNHDA; CDR2 reads SQIVND (reference sequence). With V trimmed by 7 bases and J by 2 bases, 7 bases remained unmatched. CDR3 nucleotides: TGTGCCAGTATAGGGTGGGGACAGGGGGCCTACAATGAGCAGTTCTTC. It codes for CASIGWGQGAYNEQFF.

This clone was counted only a few times. Other DNA sequences in this specimen translate into the identical CDR3. The V gene is TRBV9, the J gene TRBJ2-7, with D possibly TRBD1 on 5 matching bases. This CDR3 has 12 residues. V lost 3 bases, J lost 1 base, and 5 bases lay in between. Germline CDR1 reads SGDLS; CDR2 reads YYNGEE. DNA of the CDR3: TGTGCCAGCAGCGGACAGTCCTACGAGCAGTACTTC. It encodes CASSGQSYEQYF.

The chain recombines TRBV27 with TRBJ2-1; D unclear. In germline, CDR1 is MNHEY, CDR2 SMNVEV (reference sequence). V shed 8 bases and J shed 5 bases, with 13 bases lying between them. The CDR3 consists of 13 residues. The CDR3 DNA reads as TGTGCCAGCTGCCCTACCGCTGACAATGAGCAGTTCTTC. Translating gives CASCPTADNEQFF.

The rearrangement joins TRBV20-1 to TRBJ2-3; no clear D. CDR1 and CDR2 from the germline V gene are DFQATT and SNEGSKA (reference sequence). Trimming pared 5 bases from V and 3 bases from J, leaving 3 bases between. CDR3 length equals 10 residues. The chain's CDR3 is CSAATDTQYF. DNA for the CDR3: TGCAGTGCTGCGACAGATACGCAGTATTTT.